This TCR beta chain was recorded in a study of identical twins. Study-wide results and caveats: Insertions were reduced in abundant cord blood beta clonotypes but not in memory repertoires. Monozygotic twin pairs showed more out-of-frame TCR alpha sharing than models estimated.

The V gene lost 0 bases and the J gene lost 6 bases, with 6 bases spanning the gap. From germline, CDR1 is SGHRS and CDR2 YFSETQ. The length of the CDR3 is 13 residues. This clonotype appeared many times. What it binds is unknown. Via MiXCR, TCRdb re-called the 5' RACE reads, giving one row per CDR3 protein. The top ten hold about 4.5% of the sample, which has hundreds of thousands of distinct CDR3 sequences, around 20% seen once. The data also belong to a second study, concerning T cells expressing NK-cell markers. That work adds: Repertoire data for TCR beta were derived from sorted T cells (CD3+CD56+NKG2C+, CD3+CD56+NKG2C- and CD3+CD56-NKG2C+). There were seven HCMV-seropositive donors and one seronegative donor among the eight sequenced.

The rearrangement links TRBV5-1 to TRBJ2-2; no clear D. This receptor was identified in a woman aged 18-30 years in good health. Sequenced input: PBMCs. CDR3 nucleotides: TGCGCCAGCAGCTTGGAGGGCCCCGGGGAGCTGTTTTTT. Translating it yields CASSLEGPGELFF.